The 17 T cell receptor beta chains reported below all come from one sample, sequenced in a study of blood T cell repertoires in COVID-19. The data were produced by immunoSEQ multiplex PCR, yet TCRdb's version contains in-frame clones alone and is incomplete. Of about 250,000 clones listed, around 80% were seen once; the top ten hold roughly 5.8%. The sequenced sample consisted of peripheral blood. The receptor source for this set is an older man with acute or convalescent COVID-19.

This chain connects TRBV5-1 to TRBJ2-5; D might be TRBD2 (7 bases). The CDR3 has 16 residues. Deletions cut 7 bases from V and 4 bases from J, with 23 bases between. CDR1 is SGHRS and CDR2 is YFSETQ in the germline V gene. CDR3 DNA sequence: TGCGCCAGCGGGGGGGAAGACAGGCCGTCGGGAGAGACCCAGTACTTC. This gives the protein CASGGEDRPSGETQYF.

The chain joins TRBV4-1 to TRBJ1-2; weak D call: TRBD1 (6 bases). Germline values: CDR1 MGHRA, CDR2 YSYEKL. Trimming took off 2 bases at V and 7 bases at J, with 14 bases between the two ends. This CDR3 has 14 residues. DNA of the CDR3: TGCGCCAGCAGCCAAACGGGACAAGTCTCTGGCTACACCTTC. Translated, it gives CASSQTGQVSGYTF.

This chain's CDR3 is CASSPLPSSETQYF. The CDR3 DNA follows: TGTGCCAGCTCACCACTTCCTAGTTCGGAGACCCAGTACTTC. The chain is built from TRBV18 and TRBJ2-5, with no clear D. Trimming removed 1 base at V and 5 bases at J, with 11 bases between. Germline lookup yields CDR1 KGHSH and CDR2 LQKENI. The CDR3 is 14 residues long.

Only one count was recorded for this clone. V and J are TRBV9 and TRBJ2-7; tentatively, D is TRBD2 (6 bases). The CDR3 has 15 residues. The V gene's germline CDR1 is SGDLS and CDR2 YYNGEE. Trimming removed 3 bases from V and 3 bases from J, with 16 bases in between. CDR3 DNA sequence: TGTGCCAGCAGCGGAGTTCCGGGACTGAACTACGAGCAGTACTTC. Translation: CASSGVPGLNYEQYF. The entire variable domain, with the rest obtained from reference TRBV9 and TRBJ2-7, is as follows: DSGVTQTPKHLITATGQRVTLRCSPRSGDLSVYWYQQSLDQGLQFLIQYYNGEERAKGNILERFSAQQFPDLHSELNLSSLELGDSALYFCASSGVPGLNYEQYFGPGTRLTVT.

The chain combines TRBV5-1 with TRBJ2-7; no clear D gene. The CDR3 totals 13 residues. CDR1 and CDR2 (germline): SGHRS, YFSETQ. V shed 4 bases and J shed 8 bases, with 16 bases lying between them. In DNA, the CDR3 is TGCGCCAGCAGCGGGCCAGTGACGGAAAAGCAGTACTTC. Translating it yields CASSGPVTEKQYF.

As DNA, the CDR3 is TGTGCCAGCAGCCAAGTTGGCCCAGATACGCAGTATTTT. This gives the protein CASSQVGPDTQYF. The V call is TRBV3-1 (or the pseudogene TRBV3-2), the J call TRBJ2-3, with unresolved D. Trimming cost V 1 base and J 4 bases, with 6 bases left between them. The CDR3 spans 13 residues. The germline gives CDR1 LGHDT, CDR2 YNNKEL (reference sequence).

The chain carries TRBV7-8 and TRBJ2-7; 8 bases are shared with TRBD1. The CDR3 is 15 residues long. Germline V CDR1 and CDR2: SGHVS, FQNEAQ. V dropped 4 bases and J dropped 6; count of bases not matched to a gene: 11. The CDR3 DNA follows: TGTGCCAGCAGCTCCCAGCAGGGGGCGTATAGCGAGCAGTACTTC. The encoded protein is CASSSQQGAYSEQYF.

The chain has TRBV19 and TRBJ2-2; 7 positions agree with TRBD1. Germline V CDR1 and CDR2: LNHDA, SQIVND (reference sequence). Losses at the gene ends were 10 bases for V and 10 bases for J; bases not matched to a gene: 18. The CDR3 contains 15 residues. The chain's CDR3 is CATRNDRDGKEELFF. The CDR3 DNA reads TGTGCCACCCGGAATGACAGGGATGGAAAGGAGGAGCTGTTTTTT. Filled out from reference TRBV19 and TRBJ2-2, the complete variable domain reads DGGITQSPKYLFRKEGQNVTLSCEQNLNHDAMYWYRQDPGQGLRLIYYSQIVNDFQKGDIAEGYSVSREKKESFPLTVTSAQKNPTAFYLCATRNDRDGKEELFFGEGSRLTVL.

The chain uses TRBV7-2 and TRBJ2-7; possible D gene TRBD2, 5 bases. With 3 bases removed from V and 6 bases from J, the gap between germline ends came to 12 bases. Germline V gene sequence: CDR1 SGHTA, CDR2 FQGNSA. This CDR3 contains 13 residues. The CDR3 is CASSFFGVGEQYF. The CDR3 DNA reads TGTGCCAGCAGCTTCTTCGGGGTCGGCGAGCAGTACTTC.

V usage is TRBV27 and J usage is TRBJ2-7, with D possibly being TRBD1 (5 bases). The CDR3 totals 13 residues. Trimming took 3 bases from V and 4 from J, leaving 10 bases between them. Germline V gene data show CDR1 as MNHEY and CDR2 as SMNVEV (reference sequence). CDR3 residues: CASSFQGRYEQYF. DNA of the CDR3: TGTGCCAGCAGTTTCCAGGGCAGGTACGAGCAGTACTTC.

The V gene is TRBV6-5, the J gene TRBJ2-1, with D possibly matching TRBD2 (5 bases). Trimming took off 6 bases at V and 7 bases at J, with 19 bases between the two ends. The CDR3 runs to 15 residues. Germline V gene sequence: CDR1 MNHEY, CDR2 SVGAGI. The CDR3 DNA sequence: TGTGCCAGCAGCCCCCACACTAGTTTCTTGAATGAGCAGTTCTTC. It is translated as CASSPHTSFLNEQFF.

The rearrangement uses TRBV14 and TRBJ2-5, with a possible D match to TRBD1 (5 bases). This CDR3 comprises 13 residues. The ends were cut back, 4 bases at V and 4 bases at J, with 10 bases in the middle. CDR1 and CDR2 (germline): SGHDN, FVKESK. The CDR3: CASSRGHGETQYF. DNA of the CDR3: TGTGCCAGCAGCCGAGGACATGGAGAGACCCAGTACTTC. Based on the CDR3 plus reference TRBV14 and TRBJ2-5, the full variable domain is EAGVTQFPSHSVIEKGQTVTLRCDPISGHDNLYWYRRVMGKEIKFLLHFVKESKQDESGMPNNRFLAERTGGTYSTLKVQPAELEDSGVYFCASSRGHGETQYFGPGTRLLVL.

The V and J genes are TRBV30 and TRBJ2-2, with D possibly TRBD2 on 6 matching bases. Trimming pared 5 bases from V and 7 bases from J, leaving 17 bases between. The CDR3 extends over 14 amino acids. CDR1 is GTSNPN, CDR2 SVGIG, per germline (reference sequence). CDR3 sequence reads: CAWWQNGGSGELFF. The CDR3 coding sequence is TGTGCCTGGTGGCAGAATGGGGGGAGCGGGGAGCTGTTTTTT.

The genes are TRBV7-2 and TRBJ2-3, with 7 nucleotides matching TRBD2. This CDR3 region has 14 residues. Germline loops: CDR1 SGHTA, CDR2 FQGNSA. Trimming cost V 5 bases and J 2 bases; bases outside gene matches: 4. CDR3 loop: CASSLRGNTDTQYF. In DNA, the CDR3 is TGTGCCAGCAGCCTGCGGGGGAACACAGATACGCAGTATTTT.

This chain uses TRBV6-5 with TRBJ2-7; a weak D match, TRBD1 (6 bases). V dropped 0 bases and J dropped 6 bases, with 12 bases sitting between them. The germline V gene has CDR1 MNHEY and CDR2 SVGAGI. The CDR3 loop spans 14 amino acids. CDR3 sequence (DNA): TGTGCCAGCAGTTACTCATTTGGGGGCGGCGAGCAGTACTTC. This codes for CASSYSFGGGEQYF.

The rearrangement uses TRBV28 and TRBJ2-1; 8 nucleotides align to TRBD2. The CDR3 sequence is 13 residues long. Per the germline V gene, CDR1 is MDHEN and CDR2 is SYDVKM. V dropped 5 bases and J dropped 12; count of bases not matched to a gene: 9. The CDR3 region has the DNA TGTGCCAGCAGTATCTCTAGCGGGCAGGTGCAGTTCTTC. It yields the protein CASSISSGQVQFF.

The CDR3 DNA reads as TGTGCCACCAGCGCCTTTACAGGGGACGAGCAGTACTTC. Its translation is CATSAFTGDEQYF. The rearrangement links TRBV15 to TRBJ2-7, with 7 bases fitting TRBD1. The CDR3 extends over 13 amino acids. V shed 5 bases and J 5 bases; nucleotides not matched to a gene: 6. CDR1 and CDR2 from the germline V gene are LNHNV and YYDKDF (reference sequence).